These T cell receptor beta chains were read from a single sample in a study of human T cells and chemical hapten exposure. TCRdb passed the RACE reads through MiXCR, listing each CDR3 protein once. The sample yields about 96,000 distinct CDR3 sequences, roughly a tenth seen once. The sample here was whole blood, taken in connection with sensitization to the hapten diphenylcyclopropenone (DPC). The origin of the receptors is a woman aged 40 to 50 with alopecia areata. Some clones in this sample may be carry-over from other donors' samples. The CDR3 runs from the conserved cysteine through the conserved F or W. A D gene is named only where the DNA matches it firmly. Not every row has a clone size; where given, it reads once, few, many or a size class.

cdr3_aa: CAIDRVGEQYF
cdr3_nt: TGTGCCATCGACAGGGTAGGCGAGCAGTACTTC
d_call: TRBD1
j_call: TRBJ2-7
clone_size: many
v_call: TRBV27

cdr3_aa: CAISGTNTEAFF
cdr3_nt: TGTGCCATCAGTGGTACCAACACTGAAGCTTTCTTT
d_call: NA
j_call: TRBJ1-1
clone_size: NA
v_call: TRBV10-3

cdr3_aa: CASREDSTDTQYF
cdr3_nt: TGTGCCAGCAGGGAAGACAGCACAGATACGCAGTATTTT
d_call: NA
j_call: TRBJ2-3
clone_size: NA
v_call: TRBV6-1

cdr3_aa: CASSYSFERPNQPQHF
cdr3_nt: TGTGCCAGCAGTTACTCCTTTGAGAGGCCCAATCAGCCCCAGCATTTT
d_call: NA
j_call: TRBJ1-5
clone_size: few
v_call: TRBV6-2/TRBV6-3

cdr3_aa: CASSSYPSSGYTF
cdr3_nt: TGTGCCAGCAGCTCATACCCCTCCTCGGGCTACACCTTC
d_call: NA
j_call: TRBJ1-2
clone_size: NA
v_call: TRBV7-8

cdr3_aa: CSVGDSGFYEQYF
cdr3_nt: TGCAGCGTTGGGGACAGCGGGTTCTACGAGCAGTACTTC
d_call: NA
j_call: TRBJ2-7
clone_size: NA
v_call: TRBV29-1

cdr3_aa: CSARKTGYGANVLTF
cdr3_nt: TGCAGTGCTAGAAAGACGGGCTACGGGGCCAACGTCCTGACTTTC
d_call: NA
j_call: TRBJ2-6
clone_size: many
v_call: TRBV20-1

cdr3_aa: CASRQVPGTEAFF
cdr3_nt: TGTGCCAGCAGACAGGTACCGGGAACTGAAGCTTTCTTT
d_call: NA
j_call: TRBJ1-1
clone_size: many
v_call: TRBV6-5

cdr3_aa: CASSPAGDTDTQYF
cdr3_nt: TGTGCCAGCAGCCCAGCGGGGGACACAGATACGCAGTATTTT
d_call: TRBD2
j_call: TRBJ2-3
clone_size: NA
v_call: TRBV7-9

cdr3_aa: CASSLGSGAQGAFF
cdr3_nt: TGTGCCAGCAGTTTAGGGTCCGGGGCCCAGGGGGCTTTCTTT
d_call: NA
j_call: TRBJ1-1
clone_size: NA
v_call: TRBV28

cdr3_aa: CSVAQSPDTQYF
cdr3_nt: TGCAGCGTTGCTCAATCCCCAGATACGCAGTATTTT
d_call: NA
j_call: TRBJ2-3
clone_size: many
v_call: TRBV29-1

cdr3_aa: CASSPPGGSGRRNEQYF
cdr3_nt: TGTGCCAGCTCACCACCGGGGGGGAGCGGGAGGAGGAACGAGCAGTACTTC
d_call: TRBD2
j_call: TRBJ2-7
clone_size: NA
v_call: TRBV18